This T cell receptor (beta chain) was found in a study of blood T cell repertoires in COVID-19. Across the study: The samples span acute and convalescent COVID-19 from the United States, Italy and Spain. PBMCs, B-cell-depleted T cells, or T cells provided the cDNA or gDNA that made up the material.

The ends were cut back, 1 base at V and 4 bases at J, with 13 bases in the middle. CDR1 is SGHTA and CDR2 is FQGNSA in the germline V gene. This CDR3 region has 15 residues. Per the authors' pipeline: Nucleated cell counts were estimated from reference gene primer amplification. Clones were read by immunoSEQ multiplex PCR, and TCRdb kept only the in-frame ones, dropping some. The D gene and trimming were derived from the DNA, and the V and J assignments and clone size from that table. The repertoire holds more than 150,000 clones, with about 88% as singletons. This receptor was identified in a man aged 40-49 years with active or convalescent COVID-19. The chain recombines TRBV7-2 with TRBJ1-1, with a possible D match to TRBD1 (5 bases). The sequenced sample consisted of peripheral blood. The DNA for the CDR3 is TGTGCCAGCAGCTTAGATCAGGGTGATACCACTGAAGCTTTCTTT. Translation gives CASSLDQGDTTEAFF.